This entry features one T cell receptor beta chain sequence. The specificity of this receptor is unknown. No base qualities exist here, and no much larger clone lies one base off it. These data originate in a study of persistence of HIV-infected CD4 T cells (dated by TCRdb to 2020 to 2022). The study in broad terms: Suppressive ART had been received by participants for a median of 8 years. The study isolated CMV- and HIV-1 Gag-responding CD4+ T cells from ART-treated individuals to examine antigen-driven clonal expansion of HIV-1-infected cells. Anti-CD3/anti-CD28 stimulation activated a higher proportion of cells, with a lower memory fraction, than antigen stimulation. TCRbeta sequencing assessed the clonality of all cells in each sorted population, while proviral sequencing assessed the clonality of infected cells. For the TCR cluster analysis across participants, 8 or 9 participants were included for CMV and about seven participants for Gag. Peripheral blood samples of up to about 200 mL were collected at multiple time points, except for a couple of participants, who underwent leukapheresis at a single time point. Findings and caveats that apply to the study as a whole: Antigen-responding cells were enriched for expanded CDR3beta sequences that were degenerate, which suggests that CD4+ responses to CMV and Gag underwent convergent selection. Only a small number of individuals took part in the study, and the range of antigens tested was limited. A correlation was observed between TCR oligoclonality and proviral oligoclonality within the same sorted populations. Restriction of bulk TCR analyses to the rare CMV-responding cells that actually carried HIV-1 proviruses was not possible. TCRbeta richness in CMV- and Gag-responding cells was significantly lower than in anti-CD3/anti-CD28-responding cells; CMV-responding cells had higher oligoclonality than CD3/CD28-stimulated and Gag-responding cells.

The immunoSEQ hsTCRB assay version 4 in survey mode was used to sequence TCRbeta repertoires from genomic DNA. For TCRbeta sequencing, genomic DNA was diluted to 9.5 to 10 ng/uL, and up to about 1 ug was used per sample. Under the source paper's analysis protocol: Analysis of the TCRbeta data was done in ImmunoSeq Analyzer 3.0, and diversity was computed on productive nucleotide rearrangements. The improved Chao index was used to estimate lower-bound TCR diversity, and the Gini coefficient was used to estimate clonality using the Immunarch R package. Nucleotide rearrangements that differed but encoded the same CDR3beta amino acid sequence were counted as separate clonotypes. TCRbeta sequences significantly enriched in antigen-responding cells relative to anti-CD3/anti-CD28-activated cells were identified by differential abundance analysis. TCRs were clustered by predicted peptide-MHC specificity with GLIPH2, both within individual participants and across merged participant data sets. Here the immuneACCESS table is served through TCRdb, limited to in-frame sequences with V and J called. Missing clones are a known gap in these copies; in checked studies unresolved V genes cover under half, and the rest lacks a known reason. Clone size and the V and J calls come from that table; the DNA yielded D and trimming. The sample table records 44,000 or so clones; about nine tenths of these occur just once. The top ten constitute 1.8% of the sample.

The sample's treatment or condition label, decoded: suppressive antiretroviral therapy. As a nonspecific positive control representing the CD4+ T cell repertoire, cells were stimulated with anti-CD3/anti-CD28 magnetic beads. Responding CD4+ T cells were sorted on the basis of upregulation of both CD40 ligand and CD69. Participants were HIV-1-infected adults who started suppressive ART during chronic infection. Plasma HIV-1 RNA had been undetectable (below 50 copies/mL) in participants for at least 4 years. To be included, a participant needed positive CMV serology and a CD4+ T cell count above 400 cells/uL. Before stimulation, PBMCs were isolated using density centrifugation and then depleted of CD8+ T cells. CD8-depleted PBMCs were stimulated for roughly 20 hours with anti-CD28/CD49d costimulation, CD40-blocking antibody and enfuvirtide to prevent new infections. Cell sorting was performed on a Beckman Coulter MoFlo Legacy or XDP sorter, and dead cells were excluded with propidium iodide. For samples with more than one million cells, genomic DNA was extracted with the QIAamp DNA Mini Kit, and for all other samples the Quick-DNA Microprep Kit was used.

V is cut by 4 bases and J by 5 bases, and the space between the germline ends is 16 bases. The germline V gene specifies SGHRS as CDR1 and YFSETQ as CDR2. The CDR3, from cysteine to phenylalanine, totals 14 residues. Just CDR3 DNA is preserved here, 42 bases in frame from base 1. Here the sequenced sample was CD4+ T cells sorted from PBMCs after roughly 18-hour stimulation, taken from a patient who received antiretroviral therapy. Read against the paper, the sample's cell subset or site label means: CD40L+CD69+ CD4 T cells responding to anti-CD3/anti-CD28 beads, representing the overall repertoire. The chain couples TRBV5-1 to TRBJ2-7; the D match is possibly TRBD1 or TRBD2, with 5 bases aligned in each. The TCR comes from an adult man with HIV who was CMV-seropositive. This receptor carries the CDR3 CASSTLDRGHEQYF. The bases read TGCGCCAGCAGCACACTGGACCGGGGCCACGAGCAGTACTTC.